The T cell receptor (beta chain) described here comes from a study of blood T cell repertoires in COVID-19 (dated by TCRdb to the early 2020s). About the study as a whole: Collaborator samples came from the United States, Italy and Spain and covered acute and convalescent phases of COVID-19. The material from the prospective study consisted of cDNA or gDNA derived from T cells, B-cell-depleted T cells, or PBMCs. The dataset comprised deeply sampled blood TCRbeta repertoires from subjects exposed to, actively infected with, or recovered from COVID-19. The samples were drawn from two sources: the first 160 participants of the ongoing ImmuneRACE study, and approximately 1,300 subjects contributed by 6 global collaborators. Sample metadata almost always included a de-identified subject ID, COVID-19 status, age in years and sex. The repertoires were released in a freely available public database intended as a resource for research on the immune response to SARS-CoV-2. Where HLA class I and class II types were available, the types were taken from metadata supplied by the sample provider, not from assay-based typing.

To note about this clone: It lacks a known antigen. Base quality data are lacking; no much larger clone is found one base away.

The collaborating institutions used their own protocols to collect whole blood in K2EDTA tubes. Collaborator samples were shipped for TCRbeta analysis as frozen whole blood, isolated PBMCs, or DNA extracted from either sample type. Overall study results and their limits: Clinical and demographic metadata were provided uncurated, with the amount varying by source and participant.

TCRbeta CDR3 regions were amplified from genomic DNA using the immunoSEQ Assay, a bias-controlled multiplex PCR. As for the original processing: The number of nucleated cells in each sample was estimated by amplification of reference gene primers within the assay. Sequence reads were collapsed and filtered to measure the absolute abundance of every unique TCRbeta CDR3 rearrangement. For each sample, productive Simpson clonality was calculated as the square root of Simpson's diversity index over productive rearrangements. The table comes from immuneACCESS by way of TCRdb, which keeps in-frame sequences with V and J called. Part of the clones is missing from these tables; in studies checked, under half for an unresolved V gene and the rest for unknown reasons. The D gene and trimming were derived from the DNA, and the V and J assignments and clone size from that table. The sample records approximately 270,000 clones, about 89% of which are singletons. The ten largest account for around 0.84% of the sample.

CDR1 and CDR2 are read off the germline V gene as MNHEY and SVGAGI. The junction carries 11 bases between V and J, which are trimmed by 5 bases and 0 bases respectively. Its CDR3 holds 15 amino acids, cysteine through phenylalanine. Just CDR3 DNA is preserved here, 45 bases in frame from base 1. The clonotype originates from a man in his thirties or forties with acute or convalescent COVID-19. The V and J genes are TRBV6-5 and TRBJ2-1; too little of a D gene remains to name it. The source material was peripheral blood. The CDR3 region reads CASSRDRSSYNEQFF. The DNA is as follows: TGTGCCAGCAGTCGAGACCGGAGCTCCTACAATGAGCAGTTCTTC.